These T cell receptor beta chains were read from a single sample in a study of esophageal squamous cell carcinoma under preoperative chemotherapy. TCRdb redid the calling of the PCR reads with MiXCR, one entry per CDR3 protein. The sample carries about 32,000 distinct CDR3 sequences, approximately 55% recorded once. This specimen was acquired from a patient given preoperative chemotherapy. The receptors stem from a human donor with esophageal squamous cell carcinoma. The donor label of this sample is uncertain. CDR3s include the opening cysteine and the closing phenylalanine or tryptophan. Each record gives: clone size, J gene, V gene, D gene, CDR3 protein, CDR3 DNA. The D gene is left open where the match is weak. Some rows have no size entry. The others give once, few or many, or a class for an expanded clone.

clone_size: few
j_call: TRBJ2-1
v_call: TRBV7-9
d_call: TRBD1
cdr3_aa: CASSLGQKETQFF
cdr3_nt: TGTGCCAGCAGTTTGGGACAGAAAGAGACCCAGTTCTTC

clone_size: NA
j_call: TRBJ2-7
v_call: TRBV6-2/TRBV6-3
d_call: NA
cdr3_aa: CASSYRDKQDEQYF
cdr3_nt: TGTGCCAGCAGTTACCGGGACAAACAGGACGAGCAGTACTTC

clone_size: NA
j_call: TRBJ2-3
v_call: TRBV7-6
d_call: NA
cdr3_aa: CASTGLGAKDTQYF
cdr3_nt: TGTGCCAGCACGGGGCTGGGGGCCAAAGACACGCAGTATTTC

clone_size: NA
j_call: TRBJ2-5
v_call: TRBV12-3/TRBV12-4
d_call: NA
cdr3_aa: CAGSGGPAPETQYF
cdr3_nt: TGTGCGGGCAGTGGGGGCCCGGCCCCCGAGACCCAGTACTTT

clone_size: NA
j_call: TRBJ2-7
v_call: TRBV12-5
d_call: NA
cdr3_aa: CASGLDRGEQYF
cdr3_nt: TGTGCTAGTGGTTTGGACCGGGGGGAGCAGTACTTC

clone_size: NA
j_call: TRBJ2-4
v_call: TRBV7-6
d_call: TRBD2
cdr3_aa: CGVSGRGAKNTQYF
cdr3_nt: TGCGGCGTCTCGGGGCGGGGGGCCAAAAACACTCAGTACTTC

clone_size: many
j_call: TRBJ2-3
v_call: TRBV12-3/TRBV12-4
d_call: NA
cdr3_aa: CASSSVTSTDTQYF
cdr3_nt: TGTGCCAGCAGTTCGGTGACTAGCACAGATACGCAGTATTTT

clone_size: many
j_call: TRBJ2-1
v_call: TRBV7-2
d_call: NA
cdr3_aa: CASSFNGGFEQFF
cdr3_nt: TGTGCCAGCAGCTTTAACGGGGGCTTTGAGCAGTTCTTC

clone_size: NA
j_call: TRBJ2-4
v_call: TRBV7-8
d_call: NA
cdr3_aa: CASSNSGLGAKDTQYF
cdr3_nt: TGTGCGAGCAGCAACTCGGGGCTGGGAGCCAAAGACACTCAGTACTTC

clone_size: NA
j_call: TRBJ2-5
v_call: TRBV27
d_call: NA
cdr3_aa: CASSFNGERERYKQYF
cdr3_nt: TGTGCCAGCAGTTTCAACGGGGAGCGCGAGCGGTACAAGCAGTACTTC

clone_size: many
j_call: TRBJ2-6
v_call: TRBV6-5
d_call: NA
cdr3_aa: CASTWTVSGANVLTF
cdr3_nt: TGTGCCAGCACTTGGACAGTCTCTGGGGCCAACGTCCTGACTTTC

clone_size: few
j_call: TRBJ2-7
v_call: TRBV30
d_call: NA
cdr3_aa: CAGREGARYEQYF
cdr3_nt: TGTGCCGGGAGGGAGGGGGCGCGGTACGAGCAGTACTTC

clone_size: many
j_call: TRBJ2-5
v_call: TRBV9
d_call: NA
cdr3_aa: CASSVEGGHQETQYF
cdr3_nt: TGTGCCAGCAGCGTAGAGGGGGGGCACCAAGAGACCCAGTACTTC

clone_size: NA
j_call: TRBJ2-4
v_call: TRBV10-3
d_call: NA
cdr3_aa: CRATGRCGKNMQYF
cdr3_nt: TGTCGCGCCACGGGGCGGTGTGGCAAAAACATGCAGTACTTC

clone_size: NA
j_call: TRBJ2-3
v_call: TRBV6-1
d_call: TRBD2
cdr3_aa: CASRTSGADTQYF
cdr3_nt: TGTGCCAGCAGGACTAGCGGGGCAGATACGCAGTATTTT

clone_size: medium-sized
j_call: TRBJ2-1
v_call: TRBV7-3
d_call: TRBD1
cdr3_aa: CASSPTGQGRNEQFF
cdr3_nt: TGTGCCAGCAGCCCTACGGGACAGGGCCGCAATGAGCAGTTCTTC

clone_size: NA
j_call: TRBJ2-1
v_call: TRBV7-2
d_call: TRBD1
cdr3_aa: CASSYTRTGYNEQFF
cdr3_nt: TGTGCCAGCAGCTATACAAGGACAGGGTACAATGAGCAGTTCTTC

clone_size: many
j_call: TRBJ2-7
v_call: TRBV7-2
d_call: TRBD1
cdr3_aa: CASSPGTGPFYGQYF
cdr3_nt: TGTGCCAGCAGCCCGGGGACAGGGCCTTTTTACGGGCAGTACTTC

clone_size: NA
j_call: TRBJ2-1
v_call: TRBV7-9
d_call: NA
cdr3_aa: CASSLDLPDNEQFF
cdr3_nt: TGTGCCAGCAGCTTAGACCTCCCGGACAATGAGCAGTTCTTC

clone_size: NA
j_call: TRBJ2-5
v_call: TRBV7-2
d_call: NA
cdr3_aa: CAGRGGGGPETQYF
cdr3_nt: TGTGCGGGGCGCGGAGGCGGTGGGCCAGAGACCCAGTACTTC

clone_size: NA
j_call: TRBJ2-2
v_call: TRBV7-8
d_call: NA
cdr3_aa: CAGSLNAGELFF
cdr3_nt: TGTGCGGGCAGCTTGAACGCCGGGGAGCTGTTTTTT

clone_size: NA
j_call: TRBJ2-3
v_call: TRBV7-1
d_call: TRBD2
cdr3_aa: CGSSSGGGGKNIQYF
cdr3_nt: TGTGGCAGCAGCTCGGGGGGGGGGGGCAAAAACATTCAGTATTTT

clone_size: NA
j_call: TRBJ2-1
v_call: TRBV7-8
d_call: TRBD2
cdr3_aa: CASSRVSGRSGHNEQFF
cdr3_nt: TGTGCCAGCAGCAGAGTCAGCGGGAGGTCGGGTCACAATGAGCAGTTCTTC

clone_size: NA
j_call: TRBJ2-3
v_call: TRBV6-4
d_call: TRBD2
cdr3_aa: CASSDPGLAAGITGAQYF
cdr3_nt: TGTGCCAGCAGTGACCCCGGACTAGCGGCTGGCATCACAGGTGCGCAGTATTTT

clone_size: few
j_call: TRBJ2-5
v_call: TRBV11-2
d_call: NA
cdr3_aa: CASSNSIRQETQYF
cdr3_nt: TGTGCCAGCAGCAACTCGATACGGCAGGAGACCCAGTACTTC

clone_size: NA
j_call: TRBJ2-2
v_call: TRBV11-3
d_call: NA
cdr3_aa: CASSSRVKTGALYF
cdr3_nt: TGTGCCAGCAGCTCGCGGGTTAAGACCGGGGCGCTGTATTTT

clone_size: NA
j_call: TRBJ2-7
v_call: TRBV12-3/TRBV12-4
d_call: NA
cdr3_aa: CASSLSQYEQYF
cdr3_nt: TGTGCCAGCAGTTTATCCCAATACGAGCAGTACTTC

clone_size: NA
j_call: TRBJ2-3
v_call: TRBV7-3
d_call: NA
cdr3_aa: CASSYGLGAKDTQYF
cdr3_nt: TGTGCCAGCAGCTATGGGCTGGGGGCCAAAGATACTCAGTATTTT

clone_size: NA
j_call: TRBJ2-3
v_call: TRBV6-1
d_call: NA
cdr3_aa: CASSGETGFRTQYF
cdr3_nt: TGTGCGAGCAGCGGCGAGACTGGCTTCAGGACCCAGTATTTC

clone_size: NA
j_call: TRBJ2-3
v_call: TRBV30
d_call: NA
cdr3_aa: CALGLQAVSTDTQYF
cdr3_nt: TGTGCCCTGGGCCTCCAGGCTGTGAGCACAGATACGCAGTATTTT

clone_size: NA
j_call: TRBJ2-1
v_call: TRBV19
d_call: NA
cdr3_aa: CASSYTGSSYQQFF
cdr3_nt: TGTGCCAGTAGTTATACAGGGTCCAGCTACCAGCAGTTCTTC

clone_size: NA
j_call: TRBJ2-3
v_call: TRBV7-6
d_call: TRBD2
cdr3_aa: CASRGDGGTGGDTQYF
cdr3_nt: TGTGCCAGCAGGGGAGACGGGGGTACGGGGGGAGATACGCAGTATTTC

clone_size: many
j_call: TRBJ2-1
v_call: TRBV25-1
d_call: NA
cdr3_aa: CASSFRDTQETQFF
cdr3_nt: TGTGCCAGCAGTTTCCGGGACACCCAAGAGACCCAGTTCTTC

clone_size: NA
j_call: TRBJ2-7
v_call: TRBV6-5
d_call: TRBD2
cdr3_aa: CASSYQGGDPYEQYF
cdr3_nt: TGTGCCAGCAGTTACCAGGGAGGGGACCCCTACGAGCAGTACTTC

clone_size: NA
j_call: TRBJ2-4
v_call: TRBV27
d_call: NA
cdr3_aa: CASSLYWGRGAKNIQYF
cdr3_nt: TGTGCCAGCAGTTTATATTGGGGGCGTGGGGCCAAAAACATTCAGTACTTC

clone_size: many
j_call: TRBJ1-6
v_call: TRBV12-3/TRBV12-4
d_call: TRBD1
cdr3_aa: CASSSSGTGESPLHF
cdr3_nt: TGTGCCAGCAGTTCCTCCGGGACAGGGGAATCACCCCTCCACTTT

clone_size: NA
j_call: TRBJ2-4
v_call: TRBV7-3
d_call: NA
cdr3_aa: CARSLEPGRGAEDIQYF
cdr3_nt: TGTGCCAGGAGCCTCGAACCGGGGCGGGGAGCCGAAGATATTCAGTACTTC

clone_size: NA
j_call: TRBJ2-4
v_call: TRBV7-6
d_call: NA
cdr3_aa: CASSRAAERCAKDTQYF
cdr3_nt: TGTGCCAGCAGCCGCGCGGCGGAGCGGTGTGCCAAAGACACGCAGTATTTC

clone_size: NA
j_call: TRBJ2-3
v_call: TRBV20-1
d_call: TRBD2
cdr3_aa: CSARALAGGPDTQYF
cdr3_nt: TGCAGTGCTAGAGCGCTAGCGGGGGGGCCAGATACGCAGTATTTT

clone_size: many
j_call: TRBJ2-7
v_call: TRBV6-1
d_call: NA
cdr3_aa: CASRGFYEQYF
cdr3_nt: TGTGCCAGCAGGGGGTTCTACGAGCAGTACTTC

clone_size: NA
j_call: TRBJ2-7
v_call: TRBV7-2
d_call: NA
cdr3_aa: CASSKQGASYEQYF
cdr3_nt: TGTGCCAGCAGTAAACAGGGCGCCAGCTACGAGCAGTACTTC

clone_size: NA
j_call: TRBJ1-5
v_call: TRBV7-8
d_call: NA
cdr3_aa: CASSSDRKQGISHQPQHF
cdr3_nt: TGTGCCAGCAGCTCCGACCGAAAACAGGGTATATCTCATCAGCCCCAGCATTTT

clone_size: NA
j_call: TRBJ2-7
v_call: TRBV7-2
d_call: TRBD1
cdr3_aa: CASGSVQGARDTQYF
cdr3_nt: TGTGCCAGCGGCTCGGTGCAGGGGGCCAGAGACACGCAGTACTTC

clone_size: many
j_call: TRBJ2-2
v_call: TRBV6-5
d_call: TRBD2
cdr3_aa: CASSYLLAGEKLFF
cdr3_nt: TGTGCCAGCAGTTACCTTCTAGCGGGGGAGAAGCTGTTTTTT

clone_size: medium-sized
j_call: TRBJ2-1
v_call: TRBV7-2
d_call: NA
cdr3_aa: CASSLGGSGSNEQFF
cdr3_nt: TGTGCCAGCAGCTTAGGTGGTAGCGGATCCAATGAGCAGTTCTTC

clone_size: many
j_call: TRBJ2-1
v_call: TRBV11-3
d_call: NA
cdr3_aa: CASSMRGYNEQFF
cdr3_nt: TGTGCCAGCAGCATGCGAGGCTACAATGAGCAGTTCTTC

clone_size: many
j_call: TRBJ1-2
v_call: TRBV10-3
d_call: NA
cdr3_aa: CAISVFDRTSNYGYTF
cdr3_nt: TGTGCCATCAGTGTCTTCGACAGGACCTCTAACTATGGCTACACCTTC

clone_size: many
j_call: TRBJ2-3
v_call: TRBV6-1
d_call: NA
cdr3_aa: CASSERQFTQYF
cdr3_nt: TGTGCCAGCAGTGAACGACAGTTTACGCAGTATTTT

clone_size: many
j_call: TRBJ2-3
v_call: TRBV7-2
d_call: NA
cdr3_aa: CASSFGLTDTQYF
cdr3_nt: TGTGCCAGCAGCTTTGGGCTCACAGATACGCAGTATTTT

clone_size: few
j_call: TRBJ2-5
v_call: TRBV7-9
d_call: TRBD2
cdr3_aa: CASSLGGTGQETQYF
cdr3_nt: TGTGCCAGCAGCTTGGGGGGGACGGGCCAAGAGACCCAGTACTTC

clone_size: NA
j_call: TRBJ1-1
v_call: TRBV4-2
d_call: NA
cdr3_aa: CASSQDRGGGSTEAFF
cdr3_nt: TGTGCCAGCAGCCAAGATCGGGGGGGTGGAAGCACTGAAGCTTTCTTT

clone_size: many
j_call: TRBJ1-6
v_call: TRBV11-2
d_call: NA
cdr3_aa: CASSLGDGTSNSPLHF
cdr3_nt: TGTGCCAGCAGCTTAGGAGACGGAACTTCTAATTCACCCCTCCACTTT